What follows is one TCR beta chain and its context. The target antigen is unknown. These data are taken from a study of CD8+ T cells in alopecia areata. Study context: Tofacitinib was given for 6 to 18 months, then stopped for 6 months.

This CDR3 is 13 amino acids long. Germline V gene lookup returns CDR1 SQVTM and CDR2 ANQGSEA. V was clipped by 1 base and J by 9 bases; unmatched bases: 7. Indicated treatment: oral pan-JAK inhibitor, 5-10 mg twice daily. Study-wide results and caveats: Many expanded lesional clones persisted during tofacitinib (in both scalp and blood).

RNA was isolated and reverse transcribed to cDNA, the sequencing template. The protocol was immunoSEQ multiplex PCR, while the TCRdb copy is restricted to in-frame clones and leaves out a portion. The table lists 250,000 to 300,000 clones, 58% of them singletons. Sequences were derived from CD4+ T cells sorted from blood, sampled at week 24, from a patient treated with tofacitinib. The V and J genes are TRBV29-1 and TRBJ2-5; TRBD2 agrees at 8 bases. The TCR sequence derives from a human donor with alopecia areata. CDR3 amino acids: CSVEVGSGGAQYF. CDR3 nucleotide sequence: TGCAGCGTTGAAGTCGGGTCCGGGGGGGCCCAGTACTTC.